Sequencing of this T cell receptor (beta chain) was carried out in a study of CD8 T cells in ankylosing spondylitis. The study's findings and limits: A TCR beta motif of 7 to 9 highly homologous variants seemed to mark ankylosing spondylitis blood.

This CDR3 has 14 residues. Germline trimming cut 5 bases from V and 6 bases from J; bases unmatched to any gene: 6. The germline gives CDR1 DFQATT, CDR2 SNEGSKA (reference sequence). Quantitative 5'-RACE with molecular barcodes produced the TCR beta libraries. TCRdb re-called the 5' RACE reads through MiXCR, storing one row per CDR3 protein. This sample has about 300,000 distinct CDR3 sequences, with less than 25% found just once. In this sample, this clonotype turned up many times. As yet, its antigen is unknown. This TCR was sampled from a female donor with ankylosing spondylitis or in good health (not recorded which). Input material: blood, either unsorted or a sorted T cell fraction (not recorded which). The chain has TRBV20-1 and TRBJ2-1, with 11 bases lining up with TRBD1. For the CDR3, the DNA is TGCAGTGCTGGCCGGACAGGGGGCCTCAATGAGCAGTTCTTC. Residues: CSAGRTGGLNEQFF.